The T cell receptor (beta chain) under discussion was sequenced for a study of blood T cell repertoires in COVID-19 (TCRdb year 2020). In the study overall: Samples covering the acute and convalescent phases of COVID-19 were provided by collaborators in the United States, Italy and Spain. The prospective study material was composed of cDNA or gDNA derived from T cells, B-cell-depleted T cells, or PBMCs. Subjects who had been exposed to COVID-19, were actively infected with it, or had recovered from it provided the deeply sampled blood TCRbeta repertoires that made up the dataset. The repertoires were released in a freely available public database intended as a resource for research on the immune response to SARS-CoV-2. Samples were obtained from the ongoing ImmuneRACE study (first 160 participants) and from 1,254 subjects provided by 6 global collaborators. A de-identified subject ID, COVID-19 status, age in years and sex were almost always included in the sample metadata. Where HLA class I and class II types were available, the types were taken from metadata supplied by the sample provider, not from assay-based typing.

Regarding this clone: Its cognate antigen has yet to be identified. There are no base qualities to consult, and no much larger clone falls within one base.

The CDR3 measures 16 amino acids from cysteine to phenylalanine. Kept here is only the CDR3 DNA, which spans 48 bases and is read in frame from base 1. The germline V gene sets CDR1 to SGHTS and CDR2 to YDEGEE. Germline trimming amounts to 4 bases on V and 3 bases on J, with 5 as the count of junction bases outside the gene matches. Each collaborating institution followed its own protocols to collect whole blood in K2EDTA tubes. Collaborator samples were shipped for TCRbeta analysis as frozen whole blood, isolated PBMCs, or DNA extracted from either sample type. Summary of the overall study and its limitations: The amount of clinical and demographic metadata varied by source and participant and was provided uncurated.

TCRbeta CDR3 regions were amplified from genomic DNA by means of the immunoSEQ Assay, a bias-controlled multiplex PCR. Turning to the authors' computational methods: The number of nucleated cells in each sample was estimated by amplification of reference gene primers within the assay. To quantify the absolute abundance of each unique TCRbeta CDR3 rearrangement, sequence reads were collapsed and filtered. For each sample, productive Simpson clonality was calculated as the square root of Simpson's diversity index over productive rearrangements. In its TCRdb copy, this immuneACCESS table keeps in-frame sequences only and misses some clones. Where compared with another copy, unresolved V genes explain less than half of these, and the others have no known cause. V and J calls and clone size come straight from that table; D and trimming were deduced from the DNA. Recorded for this sample are about 56,000 clones; roughly 90% of them occurred a single time. The leading ten clones occupy more than 15% of the sample.

This sequence was found in a human donor in a cohort sampled during active COVID-19. This sequence uses TRBV5-8 and TRBJ2-2; TRBD1 matches 11 bases in the middle. The sequenced sample was peripheral blood. The CDR3 region reads CASSRTGGLDTGELFF. The DNA sequence is TGTGCCAGCAGCAGGACAGGGGGCCTCGACACCGGGGAGCTGTTTTTT.